What follows are 20 T cell receptor beta chains derived from one specimen sequenced in a study of OX40 agonist ivuxolimab in advanced cancers. Only in-frame clones appear in the TCRdb table, and some are missing; sequencing was by immunoSEQ multiplex PCR. The table records approximately 100,000 clones, 70% to 90% of them present only once. The specimen comprised CD4+ or CD8+ T cells sorted from blood, sampled in a trial of the OX40 agonist ivuxolimab. The source is an adult with an advanced solid tumor such as melanoma, head and neck, liver or kidney cancer.

The chain has TRBV12-5 and TRBJ1-5; D remains ambiguous. Trimming left V 1 base short and J 1 base short, with 2 bases between. In germline, CDR1 is LGHNT, CDR2 FRNRAP. The length of the CDR3 is 13 residues. Here the CDR3 DNA reads TGTGCTAGTGGTTTGGAGAGCAATCAGCCCCAGCATTTT. This encodes CASGLESNQPQHF.

The chain links TRBV2 to TRBJ1-4, with 9 bases fitting TRBD1. CDR1 is SNHLY and CDR2 is FYNNEI in the germline V gene. The CDR3 is 16 amino acids. J lost 5 bases, V lost 5 bases, and 9 bases had no gene match. The CDR3 nucleotides are TGTGCCAGCAGTCAACAGGGGGCAGGGTGGAATGAAAAACTGTTTTTT. This codes for CASSQQGAGWNEKLFF. Full variable domain (rest looked up from reference TRBV2 and TRBJ1-4): EPEVTQTPSHQVTQMGQEVILRCVPISNHLYFYWYRQILGQKVEFLVSFYNNEISEKSEIFDDQFSVERPDGSNFTLKIRSTKLEDSAMYFCASSQQGAGWNEKLFFGSGTQLSVL.

For the CDR3, the DNA is TGCGCCAGCAGTCATCTGCAGGGGAACAATGAGCAGTTCTTC. Its protein is CASSHLQGNNEQFF. The chain recombines TRBV23-1 with TRBJ2-1; D perhaps matches TRBD1 (6 bases). TRBV23-1 is marked as an open reading frame, function uncertain. The CDR3 loop spans 14 amino acids. The V gene lost 3 bases and the J gene lost 5 bases, with 11 bases spanning the gap.

This chain connects TRBV28 to TRBJ1-5, with 8 bases lining up with TRBD1. Trimming removed 5 bases from V and 6 bases from J; junction bases left unmatched: 3. The CDR3 is made up of 13 amino acids. Per germline, CDR1 MDHEN and CDR2 SYDVKM. The chain's CDR3 is CASSPGGAQPQHF. CDR3 in DNA: TGTGCCAGCAGTCCAGGGGGCGCTCAGCCCCAGCATTTT.

The chain couples TRBV9 to TRBJ2-7; D is possibly TRBD1 or TRBD2 (5 bases each). The V gene lost 0 bases and the J gene lost 0 bases, with 16 bases spanning the gap. Germline V gives CDR1 SGDLS, CDR2 YYNGEE. This CDR3 region has 17 residues. The DNA of the CDR3 is TGTGCCAGCAGCGTAGGCTCCGGGACGTACCTCTCCTACGAGCAGTACTTC. It encodes CASSVGSGTYLSYEQYF.

The rearrangement joins TRBV7-2 to TRBJ2-2; D unclear. Trimming stripped 0 bases from V and 1 base from J, with 12 bases between. Looked up from germline, CDR1 is SGHTA and CDR2 is FQGNSA. The CDR3 consists of 17 residues. The CDR3 DNA follows: TGTGCCAGCAGCTTAGCGCCTACAGACTTGAACACCGGGGAGCTGTTTTTT. This translates into CASSLAPTDLNTGELFF.

J is TRBJ2-1 and V is TRBV5-4, with D unclear. The ends were cut back, 4 bases at V and 7 bases at J, with 21 bases in the middle. This CDR3 has 16 amino acids. Germline V gene lookup returns CDR1 SGHNT and CDR2 YYREEE (reference sequence). This CDR3 reads CASSLPGHEVRNEQFF. CDR3 DNA: TGTGCCAGCAGCCTACCTGGGCATGAAGTAAGGAATGAGCAGTTCTTC.

CDR3 bases: TGTGCCAGTAGTATAGGGCAGGGCACTGAAGCTTTCTTT. It is translated as CASSIGQGTEAFF. The chain employs TRBV19 and TRBJ1-1, with TRBD1 as a possible D gene (5 bases). Germline CDR1 and CDR2: LNHDA and SQIVND (reference sequence). V was pared by 1 base and J by 4 bases, with 7 bases between. This CDR3 has 13 amino acids.

CDR3 amino acids: CASSLGLASHEQYF. In DNA form, the CDR3 reads TGTGCCAGCAGTTTAGGACTAGCCTCTCACGAGCAGTACTTC. The rearrangement joins TRBV27 to TRBJ2-7; 8 bases line up with TRBD2. Germline lookup yields CDR1 MNHEY and CDR2 SMNVEV (reference sequence). The J segment lost 5 bases and the V segment lost 2 bases, leaving 5 bases of the junction unmatched. The CDR3 covers 14 residues.

About this clone: Other nucleotide sequences in the sample specify the same CDR3. The V gene is TRBV2, the J gene TRBJ2-3, with 14 bases fitting TRBD2. The germline V gene encodes CDR1 SNHLY and CDR2 FYNNEI. Germline trimming cut 6 bases from V and 3 bases from J; bases unmatched to any gene: 5. This CDR3 has 16 residues. The CDR3 coding sequence is TGTGCCAGCAGCGCCAGGACTAGCGGGGGGACAGATACGCAGTATTTT. Amino acids: CASSARTSGGTDTQYF. The full variable domain, completed using reference TRBV2 and TRBJ2-3, is EPEVTQTPSHQVTQMGQEVILRCVPISNHLYFYWYRQILGQKVEFLVSFYNNEISEKSEIFDDQFSVERPDGSNFTLKIRSTKLEDSAMYFCASSARTSGGTDTQYFGPGTRLTVL.

The chain carries TRBV6-5 and TRBJ2-7; D might be TRBD2 (6 bases). Trimming stripped 2 bases from V and 3 bases from J, with 8 bases between. CDR1 is MNHEY and CDR2 is SVGAGI in the germline V gene. The CDR3 has 13 amino acids. The CDR3 loop reads CASSYGGNYEQYF. The CDR3, as DNA: TGTGCCAGCAGTTACGGGGGGAACTACGAGCAGTACTTC.

This clone has more than one count but fewer than ten. The J gene is TRBJ1-4, the V gene TRBV28, with a tentative D call TRBD1 (5 bases). The CDR3 is 10 amino acids. V shed 10 bases and J shed 10 bases, with 10 bases lying between them. CDR1 is MDHEN and CDR2 is SYDVKM in the germline V gene. This CDR3 reads CATPTGKLFF. The CDR3 DNA sequence: TGTGCCACCCCTACAGGAAAACTGTTTTTT.

The rearrangement links TRBV28 to TRBJ1-2, with D possibly matching TRBD1 (5 bases). The ends were cut back, 3 bases at V and 3 bases at J, with 14 bases in the middle. Germline V gives CDR1 MDHEN, CDR2 SYDVKM. This CDR3 has 15 residues. CDR3 coding DNA: TGTGCCAGCAGTTTTATTGGGGCAGCCTACTATGGCTACACCTTC. Its protein is CASSFIGAAYYGYTF.

This clone has just one count. The chain recombines TRBV28 with TRBJ1-2; D gene ambiguous. Germline loops: CDR1 MDHEN, CDR2 SYDVKM. V lost 5 bases and J lost 1, with 14 bases in between. The CDR3 is made up of 15 amino acids. The CDR3 spells CASSLPNNFNYGYTF. The CDR3 region has the DNA TGTGCCAGCAGTCTTCCCAATAATTTTAACTATGGCTACACCTTC.

The V gene is TRBV7-9, the J gene TRBJ1-2; D gene ambiguous. V lost 5 bases and J lost 4, with 8 bases in between. The germline V gene has CDR1 SEHNR and CDR2 FQNEAQ (reference sequence). The CDR3 covers 12 residues. The CDR3 DNA reads as TGTGCCAGCAGCCCGGAGGGCTATGGCTACACCTTC. Amino acid sequence: CASSPEGYGYTF.

This chain connects TRBV7-8 to TRBJ1-5; 11 bases are a match to TRBD1. Germline V gives CDR1 SGHVS, CDR2 FQNEAQ. V shed 5 bases and J 7 bases; nucleotides not matched to a gene: 4. The CDR3 contains 14 residues. The CDR3 reads CASSGTGGRQPQHF. DNA of the CDR3: TGTGCCAGCAGCGGGACAGGGGGACGGCAGCCCCAGCATTTT. The full variable domain, its missing parts supplied by reference TRBV7-8 and TRBJ1-5, is GAGVSQSPRYKVAKRGQDVALRCDPISGHVSLFWYQQALGQGPEFLTYFQNEAQLDKSGLPSDRFFAERPEGSVSTLKIQRTQQEDSAVYLCASSGTGGRQPQHFGDGTRLSIL.

The chain couples TRBV6-1 to TRBJ2-2, with 9 bases that match TRBD2. The CDR3 runs 16 residues. V dropped 4 bases and J dropped 6; count of bases not matched to a gene: 9. From germline, CDR1 is MNHNS and CDR2 SASEGT. The CDR3 bases are TGTGCCAGCAGTGCTGTAGCGGGGGATTGGTCCGGGGAGCTGTTTTTT. Protein: CASSAVAGDWSGELFF.

The chain recombines TRBV19 with TRBJ2-1; possible D gene TRBD1, 5 bases. The CDR3 extends over 11 amino acids. Trimming left V 3 bases short and J 13 bases short, with 10 bases between. Germline CDR1 is LNHDA and CDR2 is SQIVND (reference sequence). Written as DNA, the CDR3 is TGTGCCAGTAGTATTAAGGGGATTCAGTTCTTC. It codes for CASSIKGIQFF.

V gene TRBV5-1 combines with J gene TRBJ1-1; D is unresolved. Germline CDR1 and CDR2: SGHRS and YFSETQ. The CDR3 spans 15 residues. V was clipped by 3 bases and J by 0 bases, with 12 bases between them. Here the CDR3 reads CASSSSQPVNTEAFF. The DNA of the CDR3 is TGCGCCAGCAGCTCTTCACAGCCGGTGAACACTGAAGCTTTCTTT.

The V and J genes are TRBV19 and TRBJ1-1; TRBD1 aligns across 9 bases. This CDR3 comprises 14 residues. Unmatched junction bases numbered 6, after V lost 5 bases and J lost 5 bases. Germline V gives CDR1 LNHDA, CDR2 SQIVND (reference sequence). Here the CDR3 DNA reads TGTGCCAGTAGTGTACAGGGGGCCCTTACTGAAGCTTTCTTT. This translates into CASSVQGALTEAFF.